This T cell receptor beta chain was identified during a study of blood T cell repertoires in COVID-19. Study overall: Samples taken during acute and convalescent COVID-19 were collected in the United States, Italy and Spain. PBMCs, B-cell-depleted T cells, or T cells provided the cDNA or gDNA that made up the material.

Germline V lookup: CDR1 WSHSY, CDR2 SAAADI. The CDR3 has 18 residues. V was cut by 10 bases and J by 2 bases, with 27 bases left in between. As originally analysed: Estimated nucleated cell counts came from reference gene primer amplification. Sequenced by immunoSEQ multiplex PCR; TCRdb stores in-frame clones only, minus some. D and trimming were read from the DNA, whereas the V and J calls and clone size are those reported in that table. The sample has approximately 200,000 clones, approximately 81% seen once. The genes are TRBV10-2 and TRBJ1-5, with a possible D match to TRBD1 (5 bases). This TCR was sampled from a woman of 80 years or more with acute or convalescent COVID-19. The sample consisted of peripheral blood. The CDR3 sequence is CATASSGQEIPRNQPQHF. The CDR3 bases are TGCGCCACCGCTTCCTCAGGGCAGGAAATCCCCCGCAATCAGCCCCAGCATTTT.